This T cell receptor (beta chain) was captured in a study of siplizumab effects on memory and regulatory T cells. Trimming took off 0 bases at V and 6 bases at J, with 12 bases between the two ends. The CDR3 is 15 residues long. The germline gives CDR1 SGHTA, CDR2 FQGNSA. The method was immunoSEQ multiplex PCR; TCRdb's version includes in-frame clones alone and lacks a portion of them. The repertoire holds approximately 60,000 clones, with about 80% as singletons. On this clone: Its specificity is not known.

Study-level points and caveats: Alloreactive sequences whose origin lay in unstimulated CD4+ memory cells were significantly reduced by siplizumab.

The TCR sequence derives from a human donor in good health. The chain uses TRBV7-2 and TRBJ2-1; tentative D call: TRBD2 (6 bases). The sequencing input was memory CD4+ T cells sorted from blood. The CDR3 bases are TGTGCCAGCAGCTTAGCGTGGGGGGACTTCAATGAGCAGTTCTTC. The encoded protein is CASSLAWGDFNEQFF.